The 2 T cell receptor beta chains listed next were all sequenced from one sample in a study of cytomegalovirus exposure and HLA in healthy donors. The PCR used 60 Vbeta and 13 Jbeta primers. Only in-frame clones appear in the TCRdb table, and some are missing; sequencing was by immunoSEQ multiplex PCR. The sample carries more than 95,000 clones, about 78% recorded once. The sequenced sample consisted of PBMCs. All receptors derive from a female donor in good health and CMV-seronegative.

The chain is built from TRBV15 and TRBJ2-2; the D gene is possibly TRBD1 (6 bases). Germline assignment: CDR1 LNHNV and CDR2 YYDKDF (reference sequence). The CDR3 extends over 16 amino acids. Trimming cost V 3 bases and J 5 bases, with 16 bases left between them. In DNA, the CDR3 is TGTGCCACCAGCAGGAACCCCCCGAGGGGGACCGGGGAGCTGTTTTTT. This encodes CATSRNPPRGTGELFF.

Regarding this clone: The germline gene is not matched at one end of the junction; a read error may be the cause. The chain is built from TRBV7-7 and TRBJ2-5; TRBD1 might be the D (6 bases). Germline values: CDR1 SSHAT, CDR2 FNYEAQ (reference sequence). This CDR3 contains 13 residues. DNA for the CDR3: TGTGCTAGCAGCTCGGACAGCCAAGAGACCCAGTACTTC. This gives the protein CASSSDSQETQYF.